Below are 32 T cell receptor beta chains sequenced from a single sample in a study of graft-versus-host responses after intestinal transplantation. Data came from immunoSEQ multiplex PCR; TCRdb stores just in-frame clones and leaves some out. Among 84,000 or so clones listed, over 80% were seen once. Their antigen targets remain unknown. The sequencing used unstimulated CD8+ T cells sorted from spleen or lymph node cells, collected before transplant. These receptors came from a human donor who was the organ donor for an intestinal transplant.

The chain has TRBV6-1 and TRBJ2-5, with D possibly being TRBD2 (5 bases). V was clipped by 8 bases and J by 5 bases, with 15 bases between them. Looked up from germline, CDR1 is MNHNS and CDR2 is SASEGT. The CDR3 has 13 amino acids. This chain's CDR3 is CASGLVVAETQYF. As DNA, the CDR3 is TGTGCCAGCGGGCTCGTCGTAGCGGAGACCCAGTACTTC.

In this sample, this clone turned up a few times. The rearrangement joins TRBV5-4 to TRBJ1-1; 7 positions agree with TRBD1. CDR1 and CDR2 (germline): SGHNT, YYREEE (reference sequence). The J segment lost 3 bases and the V segment lost 3 bases, leaving 5 bases of the junction unmatched. CDR3 length: 14 residues. In DNA form, the CDR3 reads TGTGCCAGCAGCTCTACAGGGGTGTACACTGAAGCTTTCTTT. As protein: CASSSTGVYTEAFF.

The chain links TRBV19 to TRBJ2-7; TRBD2 matches 8 bases. V lost 3 bases and J lost 2; bases outside the gene matches: 6. The CDR3 contains 15 residues. Per the germline V gene, CDR1 is LNHDA and CDR2 is SQIVND (reference sequence). The CDR3 DNA is TGTGCCAGTAGTATGGGACGGGAGGGCACCTACGAGCAGTACTTC. Protein product: CASSMGREGTYEQYF.

The rearrangement uses TRBV5-1 and TRBJ2-3; maybe TRBD2 (5 bases). CDR3 length equals 15 residues. Trimming pared 4 bases from V and 4 bases from J, leaving 16 bases between. Germline assignment: CDR1 SGHRS and CDR2 YFSETQ. DNA for the CDR3: TGCGCCAGCAGCCCCCGTGCCGCCGGGGCAGATACGCAGTATTTT. It translates to CASSPRAAGADTQYF.

The V gene is TRBV6-6, the J gene TRBJ2-7; a weak D match, TRBD2 (6 bases). V was cut by 6 bases and J by 6 bases, with 15 bases left in between. The CDR3 runs 13 residues. Germline CDR1 and CDR2: MNHNY and SVGAGI (reference sequence). The CDR3 is CASSFEEGAEQYF. CDR3 in DNA: TGTGCCAGCAGCTTCGAGGAGGGCGCCGAGCAGTACTTC.

The rearrangement joins TRBV10-3 to TRBJ1-1; the D gene is possibly TRBD1 (6 bases). This CDR3 has 14 amino acids. Germline assignment: CDR1 ENHRY and CDR2 SYGVKD. The V and J ends lost 2 bases and 3 bases respectively, with 10 bases between them. CDR3 sequence (DNA): TGTGCCATCAGTGAGATCGAGGGGGACACTGAAGCTTTCTTT. Translating it yields CAISEIEGDTEAFF.

The chain couples TRBV15 to TRBJ1-5; the match to TRBD1 covers 9 bases. V shed 3 bases and J 5 bases; nucleotides not matched to a gene: 17. The CDR3 has 19 residues. The germline gives CDR1 LNHNV, CDR2 YYDKDF (reference sequence). The CDR3 spells CATSSRPGQGRYWDQPQHF. The CDR3 DNA sequence: TGTGCCACCAGCAGCCGCCCTGGACAGGGGAGGTATTGGGATCAGCCCCAGCATTTT.

The rearrangement joins TRBV5-4 to TRBJ2-2; D not certain. This CDR3 spans 13 amino acids. Germline loops: CDR1 SGHNT, CDR2 YYREEE (reference sequence). Trimming took 1 base from V and 5 from J, leaving 6 bases between them. The CDR3 spells CASSLSGTGELFF. As DNA, the CDR3 is TGTGCCAGCAGCTTGTCCGGGACCGGGGAGCTGTTTTTT.

V gene TRBV11-3 combines with J gene TRBJ1-1; D unclear. Trimming pared 2 bases from V and 3 bases from J, leaving 22 bases between. The V gene's germline CDR1 is SGHNT and CDR2 YENEEA. The CDR3 has 18 residues. The CDR3 is CASSLFGDRDRRDTEAFF. The CDR3 bases are TGTGCCAGCAGCTTATTTGGAGATCGAGACCGGAGGGACACTGAAGCTTTCTTT.

This chain uses TRBV27 with TRBJ2-1; D is uncertain. The CDR3 has 14 amino acids. V gave up 3 bases and J gave up 0 bases, with 6 bases separating them. The germline V gene encodes CDR1 MNHEY and CDR2 SMNVEV (reference sequence). The DNA for the CDR3 is TGTGCCAGCAGTTTTCATAGCTCCTACAATGAGCAGTTCTTC. This encodes CASSFHSSYNEQFF.

The chain couples TRBV9 to TRBJ2-2; TRBD2 matches at 7 bases. The CDR3 totals 13 residues. The germline gives CDR1 SGDLS, CDR2 YYNGEE. J was trimmed by 3 bases and V by 4 bases; bases with no gene match: 0. The CDR3 reads CASSRGDTGELFF. Here the CDR3 DNA reads TGTGCCAGCAGCCGGGGGGACACCGGGGAGCTGTTTTTT.

The J gene is TRBJ1-1, the V gene TRBV11-3, with D possibly matching TRBD1 (6 bases). The CDR3 spans 16 residues. Trimming stripped 1 base from V and 0 bases from J, with 12 bases between. CDR1 is SGHNT and CDR2 is YENEEA in the germline V gene. CDR3 sequence reads: CASSLVSGAVNTEAFF. The CDR3 region has the DNA TGTGCCAGCAGCTTAGTATCAGGGGCTGTGAACACTGAAGCTTTCTTT.

The chain links TRBV14 to TRBJ1-1; 9 nucleotides align to TRBD1. The V segment lost 1 base and the J segment 7 bases; nucleotides outside the gene matches: 10. CDR3 length: 16 residues. Per the germline V gene, CDR1 is SGHDN and CDR2 is FVKESK. The CDR3 coding sequence is TGTGCCAGCAGCCAAGTAGAGGGACAGGGAATGATTGAAGCTTTCTTT. Protein sequence: CASSQVEGQGMIEAFF.

The rearrangement uses TRBV28 and TRBJ2-7; a weak D match, TRBD1 (5 bases). The ends were cut back, 3 bases at V and 3 bases at J, with 12 bases in the middle. Per the germline V gene, CDR1 is MDHEN and CDR2 is SYDVKM. This CDR3 spans 14 amino acids. CDR3 amino acids: CASSFGREGYEQYF. The CDR3 DNA follows: TGTGCCAGCAGTTTCGGCAGGGAAGGCTACGAGCAGTACTTC.

This chain links TRBV2 with TRBJ1-1, with 7 bases aligning to TRBD1. V shed 6 bases and J 2 bases; nucleotides not matched to a gene: 9. Germline V gives CDR1 SNHLY, CDR2 FYNNEI. The CDR3 runs to 15 residues. The CDR3 sequence: CASRGRQGRNTEAFF. In DNA form, the CDR3 reads TGTGCCAGCAGGGGACGACAGGGTAGAAACACTGAAGCTTTCTTT.

The chain combines TRBV19 with TRBJ1-2; D not certain. This CDR3 has 13 amino acids. Per the germline V gene, CDR1 is LNHDA and CDR2 is SQIVND (reference sequence). Trimming cost V 8 bases and J 4 bases, with 14 bases left between them. The CDR3 protein is CASRNPGAYGYTF. The CDR3 nucleotides are TGTGCCAGTCGTAATCCGGGAGCCTATGGCTACACCTTC.

This chain uses TRBV27 with TRBJ2-1, with D perhaps TRBD1 (5 bases). The CDR3 contains 13 residues. The germline V gene encodes CDR1 MNHEY and CDR2 SMNVEV (reference sequence). Between the trimmed V and J ends, which lost 5 bases and 7 bases, there was a span of 12 bases. This CDR3 is CASSLSTGNEQFF. The CDR3 DNA reads as TGTGCCAGCAGTCTGTCAACAGGTAATGAGCAGTTCTTC.

To note about this clone: Other DNA sequences in the sample encode the same CDR3. Here the CDR3 reads CASSLVLQGMDEQYF. In DNA, the CDR3 is TGTGCCAGCAGCTTAGTCCTTCAGGGGATGGACGAGCAGTACTTC. The rearrangement joins TRBV7-9 to TRBJ2-7; D may be TRBD1 (6 bases). The CDR3 has 15 residues. V was clipped by 1 base and J by 5 bases, with 15 bases between them. Germline CDR1 is SEHNR and CDR2 is FQNEAQ (reference sequence).

The chain employs TRBV28 and TRBJ1-5, with a possible D match to TRBD1 (6 bases). CDR1 and CDR2 (germline): MDHEN, SYDVKM. Trimming stripped 5 bases from V and 4 bases from J, with 9 bases between. The CDR3 covers 13 residues. CDR3 amino acids: CASSQGYNQPQHF. The DNA for the CDR3 is TGTGCCAGCAGTCAGGGGTATAATCAGCCCCAGCATTTT.

V gene TRBV4-2 combines with J gene TRBJ2-7; 7 positions agree with TRBD2. V dropped 0 bases and J dropped 0; count of bases not matched to a gene: 8. Germline loops: CDR1 LGHNA, CDR2 YNFKEQ. The length of the CDR3 is 17 residues. The CDR3 nucleotides read TGTGCCAGCAGCCAAGATTTTGGCGGGAGCGGCTCCTACGAGCAGTACTTC. Its translation is CASSQDFGGSGSYEQYF.

The rearrangement uses TRBV7-6 and TRBJ2-2; TRBD2 might be the D (7 bases). The germline CDR1 and CDR2 sequences are SGHVS and FNYEAQ. The length of the CDR3 is 16 residues. Trimming left V 5 bases short and J 4 bases short, with 17 bases between. CDR3 DNA sequence: TGTGCCAGCAGCCCGGGTCGGGGGGCCACCACCGGGGAGCTGTTTTTT. This gives the protein CASSPGRGATTGELFF.

The chain employs TRBV4-1 and TRBJ2-1; D gene uncertain. This CDR3 contains 15 residues. Germline CDR1 reads MGHRA; CDR2 reads YSYEKL. Deletions cut 4 bases from V and 7 bases from J, with 17 bases between. The CDR3 sequence is CASSPPLARSNEQFF. As DNA, the CDR3 is TGCGCCAGCAGCCCCCCCCTCGCCAGGTCGAATGAGCAGTTCTTC.

This chain connects TRBV27 to TRBJ2-3; 7 positions agree with TRBD2. This CDR3 spans 13 amino acids. The V gene's germline CDR1 is MNHEY and CDR2 SMNVEV (reference sequence). Unmatched junction bases numbered 8, after V lost 8 bases and J lost 6 bases. CDR3: CASRPAGVDTQYF. In DNA, the CDR3 is TGTGCCAGCCGCCCCGCGGGAGTGGATACGCAGTATTTT.

The rearrangement links TRBV4-2 to TRBJ2-2; 8 bases are a match to TRBD2. The germline CDR1 and CDR2 sequences are LGHNA and YNFKEQ. The CDR3 consists of 17 residues. V trimming: 0 bases; J trimming: 7 bases; junction bases outside the gene matches: 10. CDR3 residues: CASSQDSGTPQGGELFF. In nucleotides, the CDR3 is TGTGCCAGCAGCCAAGATAGCGGGACACCTCAGGGCGGGGAGCTGTTTTTT.

This clone was counted once. This chain links TRBV13 with TRBJ2-7, with TRBD1 identical over 11 bases. The CDR3 spans 15 residues. Per germline, CDR1 PRHDT and CDR2 FYEKMQ (reference sequence). V gave up 5 bases and J gave up 6 bases; unmatched junction bases: 9. The CDR3 loop reads CASSSVGGTGGEQYF. DNA of the CDR3: TGTGCCAGCAGCAGTGTGGGCGGGACAGGGGGCGAGCAGTACTTC.

The chain combines TRBV9 with TRBJ2-5; 12 bases are shared with TRBD2. Germline lookup yields CDR1 SGDLS and CDR2 YYNGEE. The CDR3 has 15 residues. Trimming at V came to 3 bases and at J to 4 bases, leaving 4 bases not matched to a gene. The CDR3 here is CASSATSGGIETQYF. In DNA form, the CDR3 reads TGTGCCAGCAGCGCCACTAGCGGGGGGATAGAGACCCAGTACTTC.

The V gene is TRBV7-9, the J gene TRBJ2-2; D is unresolved. This CDR3 contains 12 residues. V lost 5 bases to trimming and J lost 7 bases, with 8 bases between them. Germline assignment: CDR1 SEHNR and CDR2 FQNEAQ (reference sequence). The CDR3 DNA is TGTGCCAGCAGCCCCATCAGCGGGGAGCTGTTTTTT. This codes for CASSPISGELFF.

V and J are TRBV7-8 and TRBJ1-2; TRBD1 matches 7 bases. Looked up from germline, CDR1 is SGHVS and CDR2 is FQNEAQ. The V segment lost 5 bases and the J segment 3 bases; nucleotides outside the gene matches: 6. The CDR3 is made up of 14 amino acids. CDR3 in amino acids: CASSRGQIYYGYTF. For the CDR3, the DNA is TGTGCCAGCAGCCGGGGACAGATCTACTATGGCTACACCTTC. The whole variable domain, remainder taken from reference TRBV7-8 and TRBJ1-2, is GAGVSQSPRYKVAKRGQDVALRCDPISGHVSLFWYQQALGQGPEFLTYFQNEAQLDKSGLPSDRFFAERPEGSVSTLKIQRTQQEDSAVYLCASSRGQIYYGYTFGSGTRLTVV.

The chain employs TRBV11-3 and TRBJ1-1; TRBD1 matches 11 bases. CDR1 and CDR2 from the germline V gene are SGHNT and YENEEA. The CDR3 totals 12 residues. Losses at the gene ends were 8 bases for V and 7 bases for J; bases not matched to a gene: 3. DNA of the CDR3: TGTGCCAGCCTCGGGACAGGGGGTGAAGCTTTCTTT. Its translation: CASLGTGGEAFF.

The V gene is TRBV6-5, the J gene TRBJ2-7; D is possibly TRBD2 (6 bases). Deletions cut 8 bases from V and 6 bases from J, with 11 bases between. CDR1 and CDR2 (germline): MNHEY, SVGAGI. The CDR3 spans 11 residues. As DNA, the CDR3 is TGTGCCAGCTCGGTGGGGGGCGAGCAGTACTTC. Translated: CASSVGGEQYF.

CDR3 nucleotide sequence: TGCGCCAGCAGCTACCCTACAGGGGCGGGCTACGGCTACACCTTC. Protein: CASSYPTGAGYGYTF. The rearrangement uses TRBV5-1 and TRBJ1-2; 7 bases map to TRBD1. The J segment lost 8 bases and the V segment lost 3 bases, leaving 13 bases of the junction unmatched. CDR1 SGHRS and CDR2 YFSETQ come from the germline V gene. The CDR3 has 15 residues.

The CDR3 protein is CASSVSSVYEQYF. The DNA of the CDR3 is TGTGCCAGCAGCGTCAGCTCGGTTTACGAGCAGTACTTC. The chain is built from TRBV19 and TRBJ2-7; no firm D call. Germline CDR1 LNHDA, CDR2 SQIVND (reference sequence). There are 13 residues in the CDR3. V was pared by 9 bases and J by 4 bases, with 16 bases between.